Listed below are T cell receptor beta chains from one sample, sequenced in a study of tumor-infiltrating lymphocytes in primary liver carcinoma. TCRdb ran MiXCR on the multiplex PCR reads and lists one entry per CDR3 protein. The sample has about 84,000 distinct CDR3 sequences; 72% are singletons. The sequencing sample was made of liver tumor tissue from sampling region 1. Receptor source: a man between 35 and 55 years old with primary liver carcinoma and hepatitis B virus infection. The CDR3 runs from the conserved cysteine through the conserved F or W.

TRBJ2-5,TRBV20-1,CSARVATSGEETQYF
TRBJ1-2,TRBV4-1,CPSSQGGADYGYTF
TRBJ1-5,TRBV12-3/TRBV12-4,CASRPGGSNNQPQHF
TRBJ1-2,TRBV6-5,CASKDDRVHGCTF
TRBJ2-7,TRBV29-1,CSGTRGWEQYF
TRBJ2-7,TRBV7-2,CDSSLFRDEQYF
TRBJ2-7,TRBV5-1,CASRPGGGDVEQYF
TRBJ1-2,TRBV2,CASIQGENYGYSF
TRBJ2-1,TRBV12-3/TRBV12-4,CASSPTSVNGQFF
TRBJ2-2,TRBV6-6,CASEEQGFPGELFF
TRBJ2-7,TRBV6-1,CASNSGILSHEQYF
TRBJ2-7,TRBV6-1,CVSTEIGREQYF
TRBJ2-7,TRBV10-2,CASSETLRTIYEQYF
TRBJ2-7,TRBV7-8,CASSFVGYEQYF
TRBJ2-7,TRBV2,CASEETGNSYEQYF
TRBJ1-1,TRBV6-5,CANSYSTGVGNTATFF
TRBJ2-5,TRBV5-6,CASSLVLRGGPRETQYF
TRBJ2-1,TRBV29-1,CSAEDRLGSGHSYNEQFF
TRBJ2-2,TRBV5-4,CASSSGLGGRTGELFF
TRBJ2-6,TRBV6-5,CTGSLWTGMKAEANVLTF
TRBJ2-7,TRBV29-1,CSIGSDEQYF
TRBJ2-2,TRBV4-1,CASSQVPSGSWNTGELFF
TRBJ2-2,TRBV4-1,CASSENSNTGGLFF
TRBJ2-7,TRBV28,CAISSGQGGTAVSEQYF
TRBJ1-6,TRBV5-1,CASSLSGTVDNSPLHF
TRBJ2-3,TRBV4-1,CASCQDILALDTQYF
TRBJ2-3,TRBV5-1,CANSWGTSTDTQYF
TRBJ2-7,TRBV6-5,CATSYSSGEPYEQYF
TRBJ2-7,TRBV6-5,CASRTGGEWNGQYF
TRBJ1-5,TRBV2,CASSDNRQTRNQPQHF
TRBJ2-7,TRBV4-1,CANSQDFPPSGEQYF
TRBJ2-3,TRBV10-3,CAKSGSSTDTQHF
TRBJ2-5,TRBV7-9,CASSSRDRGVEETQYF
TRBJ2-3,TRBV24-1,CATSDSSRGTDTQYF
TRBJ2-5,TRBV6-1,CASSEASGLVGETLYF
TRBJ2-5,TRBV30,CAWRTTGRETQYF
TRBJ2-2,TRBV6-6,CASRGGGELFF
TRBJ1-1,TRBV6-5,CASRPTGPNTEAFF
TRBJ2-7,TRBV2,CASTYPQAPEYEQYF
TRBJ2-5,TRBV11-2,CASRSRDSVHLETQYF
TRBJ2-1,TRBV11-1,CVRSVGRGNEQFF
TRBJ2-1,TRBV11-2,CAGNQGSWNEQFF
TRBJ2-7,TRBV11-2,CASSQFSGGAYEQYF
TRBJ2-1,TRBV4-2,CAISVTGTSGDNGLFF
TRBJ2-6,TRBV10-3,CATIGQGDRGVNVLTF
TRBJ2-3,TRBV4-1,CANSQGVGASTDTQYF
TRBJ1-1,TRBV12-3/TRBV12-4,CANTDGVMKTEAFF
TRBJ1-1,TRBV4-1,CASSQDPVRNTDAFF
TRBJ2-2,TRBV6-1,CASSAYRGRDTGELFF
TRBJ2-1,TRBV5-6,CTSSSRDSPSSYNEQFF
TRBJ2-1,TRBV4-2,CASSQEGDSAYSYNKQFF
TRBJ2-7,TRBV11-2,CASTLSELAPQYF